What follows are 24 T cell receptor beta chains derived from one specimen sequenced in a study of cytomegalovirus exposure and HLA in healthy donors. This PCR relied on a set of 60 Vbeta primers and 13 Jbeta primers. Method: immunoSEQ multiplex PCR; TCRdb's copy keeps in-frame clones and lacks some. The profile shows roughly 200,000 clones, 12% of them singletons. The material sequenced was PBMCs. The receptors shown here come from a man aged 45 to 65 in good health and CMV-seropositive.

J is TRBJ2-5 and V is TRBV14; possible D gene TRBD1, 6 bases. The germline V gene encodes CDR1 SGHDN and CDR2 FVKESK. The CDR3 spans 16 residues. V dropped 4 bases and J dropped 1 base, with 16 bases sitting between them. CDR3 sequence reads: CASSLLAATGQETQYF. The DNA of the CDR3 is TGTGCCAGCAGCCTCCTTGCGGCGACAGGCCAAGAGACCCAGTACTTC.

The rearrangement links TRBV7-2 to TRBJ2-2; TRBD1 agrees at 10 bases. Germline V gene sequence: CDR1 SGHTA, CDR2 FQGNSA. This CDR3 comprises 16 residues. V dropped 5 bases and J dropped 7; count of bases not matched to a gene: 10. As DNA, the CDR3 is TGTGCCAGCAGCCCCAGGCGACAGGGGGCCGGCGGGGAGCTGTTTTTT. Encoded protein: CASSPRRQGAGGELFF.

This clone has a handful of counts. The V and J genes are TRBV12-5 and TRBJ2-7; possibly TRBD1 for D (6 bases). Germline loops: CDR1 LGHNT, CDR2 FRNRAP. The CDR3 runs to 16 residues. The V end was cut by 0 bases, the J end by 0 bases, with 12 bases between. The CDR3 DNA sequence: TGTGCTAGTGGTTTGGTACTGACAGGCTACTCCTACGAGCAGTACTTC. Translation: CASGLVLTGYSYEQYF.

In regard to this clone: The junction differs from germline at one of its ends, possibly a read error. The rearrangement joins TRBV27 to TRBJ1-2; maybe TRBD1 (6 bases). This CDR3 spans 14 amino acids. The germline gives CDR1 MNHEY, CDR2 SMNVEV (reference sequence). The DNA for the CDR3 is TGTGCCGGCAGTTTGAGGGACCAGGGGTATGGCTACACCTTC. As protein: CAGSLRDQGYGYTF.

This clone was detected only a few times. The V and J genes are TRBV4-3 and TRBJ2-1; maybe TRBD1 (6 bases). The CDR3 is 14 residues long. Germline V gene data show CDR1 as LGHNA and CDR2 as YSLEER. Trimming left V 3 bases short and J 9 bases short, with 15 bases between. The CDR3 loop reads CASSHNPGVSEQFF. In nucleotides, the CDR3 is TGCGCCAGCAGCCACAACCCAGGGGTTAGTGAGCAGTTCTTC.

In this sample, this clone turned up a few times. This chain links TRBV5-4 with TRBJ1-2, with D hard to call. CDR3 length: 15 residues. Germline-derived CDR1 and CDR2 are SGHNT and YYREEE (reference sequence). Between the trimmed V and J ends, which lost 3 bases and 5 bases, there was a span of 17 bases. This CDR3 reads CASSSITAGEYGYTF. Here the CDR3 DNA reads TGTGCCAGCAGCTCCATTACTGCGGGAGAATATGGCTACACCTTC.

This clone showed up just a few times. This sequence joins TRBV7-3 and TRBJ2-3; D not certain. The CDR3 consists of 14 residues. V was trimmed by 2 bases and J by 2 bases, leaving 8 bases between them. CDR1 SGHTA and CDR2 FQGTGA come from the germline V gene. The CDR3 DNA follows: TGTGCCAGCAGCTTAGACTTATACACAGATACGCAGTATTTT. It translates to CASSLDLYTDTQYF.

This clone came up a few times. The chain joins TRBV5-4 to TRBJ1-2, with TRBD1 matching over 8 bases. CDR1 and CDR2 from the germline V gene are SGHNT and YYREEE (reference sequence). With V trimmed by 4 bases and J by 4 bases, 9 bases remained unmatched. The CDR3 runs 15 residues. In DNA, the CDR3 is TGTGCCAGCAGCCTCATGGACAGGGAGATCTATGGCTACACCTTC. Protein product: CASSLMDREIYGYTF.

The V call is TRBV5-1, the J call TRBJ2-5; 14 bases fit TRBD2. The DNA end is more similar to TRBJ2-7, so the J call may be wrong. Germline CDR1 reads SGHRS; CDR2 reads YFSETQ. CDR3 size: 16 residues. This CDR3 is CASSYGLAGGSYEQYF. The CDR3 DNA sequence: TGCGCCAGCAGCTATGGACTAGCGGGGGGCTCCTACGAGCAGTACTTC.

This clone was counted only a few times. Written as DNA, the CDR3 is TGTGCCAGCAGCTTGGGGACAGGGGTCACAGATACGCAGTATTTT. The encoded protein is CASSLGTGVTDTQYF. The chain has TRBV7-9 and TRBJ2-3; 10 bases fit TRBD1. CDR3 length: 15 residues. V dropped 3 bases and J dropped 2; count of bases not matched to a gene: 2. Germline V gene lookup returns CDR1 SEHNR and CDR2 FQNEAQ (reference sequence).

The chain has TRBV11-3 and TRBJ1-2, with D possibly TRBD1 on 6 matching bases. V was clipped by 1 base and J by 5 bases, with 11 bases between them. CDR1 and CDR2 (germline): SGHNT, YENEEA. CDR3 length: 14 residues. CDR3 residues: CASSLVPGAYGYTF. The CDR3 region has the DNA TGTGCCAGCAGCTTAGTGCCAGGGGCGTATGGCTACACCTTC.

There are a few counts of this clone. The chain has TRBV9 and TRBJ1-5; 11 bases match TRBD1. After removal of 7 bases from V and 4 bases from J, the junction contained 7 bases not matched to a gene. CDR1 SGDLS and CDR2 YYNGEE come from the germline V gene. This CDR3 has 15 residues. This chain's CDR3 is CASSRDRGTNQPQHF. DNA for the CDR3: TGTGCCAGCTCTAGGGACAGGGGGACAAATCAGCCCCAGCATTTT.

The chain is built from TRBV7-8 and TRBJ2-3; 9 bases agree with TRBD2. The CDR3 runs to 17 residues. The V gene's germline CDR1 is SGHVS and CDR2 FQNEAQ. V lost 0 bases, J lost 3 bases, and 7 bases stayed unmatched. The CDR3, as DNA: TGTGCCAGCAGCTTAGCGGTAGTAGCGGGGGCTACAGATACGCAGTATTTT. It encodes CASSLAVVAGATDTQYF. Combining the CDR3 with reference TRBV7-8 and TRBJ2-3 gives the whole variable domain GAGVSQSPRYKVAKRGQDVALRCDPISGHVSLFWYQQALGQGPEFLTYFQNEAQLDKSGLPSDRFFAERPEGSVSTLKIQRTQQEDSAVYLCASSLAVVAGATDTQYFGPGTRLTVL.

This chain connects TRBV27 to TRBJ2-1; 9 bases are a match to TRBD1. The CDR3 is 13 residues long. J lost 10 bases, V lost 6 bases, and 7 bases had no gene match. Germline CDR1 reads MNHEY; CDR2 reads SMNVEV (reference sequence). In DNA form, the CDR3 reads TGTGCCAGCAGACCGGACAGGGGAGCGGAGCAGTTCTTC. Encoded protein: CASRPDRGAEQFF.

This clone has a single count. The chain links TRBV6-4 to TRBJ1-5; TRBD1 agrees at 8 bases. This CDR3 contains 13 residues. Germline-derived CDR1 and CDR2 are MRHNA and SNTAGT. Trimming cost V 3 bases and J 5 bases; bases outside gene matches: 0. The CDR3 here is CASSEQGDQPQHF. In nucleotides, the CDR3 is TGTGCCAGCAGTGAACAGGGGGATCAGCCCCAGCATTTT.

The gene calls are TRBV11-3 and TRBJ2-6; no clear D. Germline loops: CDR1 SGHNT, CDR2 YENEEA. The CDR3 length is 16 residues. The germline V and J ends were trimmed by 1 base and 0 bases, with 7 bases remaining between them. In DNA form, the CDR3 reads TGTGCCAGCAGCTTAGGGAGCCACTCTGGGGCCAACGTCCTGACTTTC. Translation gives CASSLGSHSGANVLTF.

This chain links TRBV7-6 with TRBJ2-3, with a weak D call TRBD2 (5 bases). CDR3 length: 14 residues. From germline, CDR1 is SGHVS and CDR2 FNYEAQ. V lost 0 bases, J lost 4 bases, and 8 bases lay in between. In DNA form, the CDR3 reads TGTGCCAGCAGCTTAGCGGGAGAAGCAGATACGCAGTATTTT. Protein sequence: CASSLAGEADTQYF. Based on the CDR3 plus reference TRBV7-6 and TRBJ2-3, the full variable domain is GAGVSQSPRYKVTKRGQDVALRCDPISGHVSLYWYRQALGQGPEFLTYFNYEAQQDKSGLPNDRFSAERPEGSISTLTIQRTEQRDSAMYRCASSLAGEADTQYFGPGTRLTVL.

A few counts support this clone. CDR3 coding DNA: TGTGCCTGGAGTGGCCGGGCGAACGGGGGGGCTTTCTTT. This codes for CAWSGRANGGAFF. The rearrangement uses TRBV30 and TRBJ1-1, with TRBD1 as a possible D gene (5 bases). The CDR3 is 13 amino acids. Germline V gene sequence: CDR1 GTSNPN, CDR2 SVGIG (reference sequence). With 1 base removed from V and 11 bases from J, the gap between germline ends came to 17 bases.

This clone was picked up a small number of times. This chain joins TRBV9 and TRBJ2-3; no firm D call. Germline V CDR1 and CDR2: SGDLS, YYNGEE. This CDR3 comprises 15 residues. With 4 bases removed from V and 4 bases from J, the gap between germline ends came to 16 bases. The CDR3 DNA reads as TGTGCCAGCAGCCCCCGGGTTAGTTTTCCAGATACGCAGTATTTT. Its protein is CASSPRVSFPDTQYF.

The V and J genes are TRBV9 and TRBJ2-1; weak D call: TRBD1 (7 bases). Germline CDR1 and CDR2: SGDLS and YYNGEE. Trimming removed 0 bases at V and 2 bases at J, with 15 bases between. This CDR3 is built from 17 residues. CDR3 coding DNA: TGTGCCAGCAGCGTAGAACCAGGGGGGCGAACCTACAATGAGCAGTTCTTC. Translated, it gives CASSVEPGGRTYNEQFF.

This clone was found a few times. The rearrangement joins TRBV19 to TRBJ2-5; D gene uncertain. Germline assignment: CDR1 LNHDA and CDR2 SQIVND (reference sequence). V lost 3 bases, J lost 4 bases, and 9 bases lay in between. The CDR3 has 13 residues. The CDR3 coding sequence is TGTGCCAGTAGTATTCGAGCCCCAGAGACCCAGTACTTC. Translation gives CASSIRAPETQYF.

In this sample, this clone turned up a few times. The chain uses TRBV7-6 and TRBJ2-5; 8 bases align to TRBD2. CDR1 SGHVS and CDR2 FNYEAQ come from the germline V gene. V shed 5 bases, J shed 5 bases, and the junction held 16 bases outside the gene matches. The CDR3 is 17 residues long. The CDR3 DNA follows: TGTGCCAGCAGCCCGAGGACGGGGGGGCAATTTAGGGAGACCCAGTACTTC. Amino acids: CASSPRTGGQFRETQYF.

The V and J genes are TRBV7-2 and TRBJ1-6; D is undetermined. The CDR3 covers 13 residues. V was shortened by 2 bases and J by 13 bases, with 12 bases between the two germline ends. Germline V gene sequence: CDR1 SGHTA, CDR2 FQGNSA. In nucleotides, the CDR3 is TGTGCCAGCAGCTTAAGACTACCGAATCCCCTCCACTTT. Translating it yields CASSLRLPNPLHF.

This clone was counted between two and nine times. The chain recombines TRBV5-4 with TRBJ2-5; D gene uncertain. Germline V CDR1 and CDR2: SGHNT, YYREEE (reference sequence). The ends were cut back, 0 bases at V and 1 base at J, with 4 bases in the middle. This CDR3 comprises 13 residues. The CDR3 loop reads CASSLDIQETQYF. The CDR3, as DNA: TGTGCCAGCAGCTTGGACATCCAAGAGACCCAGTACTTC.